What follows are 26 T cell receptor beta chains derived from one specimen sequenced in a study of blood T cell repertoires in COVID-19. Profiled with immunoSEQ multiplex PCR; TCRdb holds only in-frame clones, not every one. In the table there are more than 250,000 clones, more than 70% of which are singletons. The source material was peripheral blood. These receptors all stem from a woman aged 45-65 years with acute or convalescent COVID-19.

The CDR3 region is CASSSLGLAVSYNEQFF. CDR3 DNA sequence: TGTGCCAGCAGCTCCCTAGGACTAGCGGTATCCTACAATGAGCAGTTCTTC. This rearrangement joins TRBV7-2 to TRBJ2-1; 10 positions match TRBD2. Trimming at V came to 4 bases and at J to 1 base, leaving 7 bases not matched to a gene. The CDR3 has 17 residues. Germline V gene data show CDR1 as SGHTA and CDR2 as FQGNSA.

The chain carries TRBV9 and TRBJ1-3; D is unresolved. CDR3 length: 12 residues. Trimming removed 3 bases from V and 4 bases from J, with 5 bases in between. The germline V gene has CDR1 SGDLS and CDR2 YYNGEE. The CDR3 nucleotides are TGTGCCAGCAGCGCCGTCGGAAACACCATATATTTT. This codes for CASSAVGNTIYF.

V usage is TRBV19 and J usage is TRBJ2-3; 7 nucleotides line up with TRBD2. The CDR3 is 16 amino acids. Germline CDR1 LNHDA, CDR2 SQIVND (reference sequence). Trimming took 5 bases from V and 2 from J; bases not matched to a gene: 10. The CDR3 here is CASSRRIGRTTDTQYF. CDR3 bases: TGTGCCAGTAGTCGCCGAATCGGGAGGACCACAGATACGCAGTATTTT.

This clone was seen more than once but under ten times. The chain carries TRBV5-1 and TRBJ2-7; 8 bases align to TRBD2. Unmatched junction bases numbered 6, after V lost 4 bases and J lost 3 bases. The germline gives CDR1 SGHRS, CDR2 YFSETQ. This CDR3 is 14 amino acids long. The CDR3 bases are TGCGCCAGCAGCCCCATAGCGGGGAGCTACGAGCAGTACTTC. Translating gives CASSPIAGSYEQYF.

The CDR3 protein is CASSLAGVDSEAFF. The CDR3 DNA reads as TGTGCCAGCAGCTTAGCTGGTGTAGACAGTGAAGCTTTCTTT. The V and J genes are TRBV7-9 and TRBJ1-1; weak D call: TRBD1 (5 bases). Germline assignment: CDR1 SEHNR and CDR2 FQNEAQ (reference sequence). Deletions cut 0 bases from V and 7 bases from J, with 12 bases between. The CDR3 consists of 14 residues.

The CDR3 nucleotides read TGCAGTGCTAGAGTGGGCGAGACCCAGTACTTC. As protein: CSARVGETQYF. This sequence joins TRBV20-1 and TRBJ2-5; D remains ambiguous. The CDR3 loop spans 11 amino acids. Germline values: CDR1 DFQATT, CDR2 SNEGSKA (reference sequence). Trimming took 1 base from V and 5 from J, leaving 5 bases between them.

The V call is TRBV27, the J call TRBJ2-7; 9 bases match TRBD2. This CDR3 comprises 16 residues. Looked up from germline, CDR1 is MNHEY and CDR2 is SMNVEV (reference sequence). V lost 0 bases to trimming and J lost 0 bases; unmatched junction nucleotides: 3. CDR3 nucleotides: TGTGCCAGCAGTTTATCTAGCGGGAGTTTCTCCTACGAGCAGTACTTC. Amino acids: CASSLSSGSFSYEQYF.

CDR3 sequence: CAISERREGVEQYF. As DNA, the CDR3 is TGTGCCATCAGTGAGCGACGGGAGGGAGTCGAGCAGTACTTC. The chain joins TRBV10-3 to TRBJ2-7; 8 nucleotides agree with TRBD2. Germline CDR1 and CDR2: ENHRY and SYGVKD. The trim removed 2 bases at V and 6 bases at J, leaving 6 bases unmatched. The CDR3 extends over 14 amino acids.

The CDR3 DNA sequence: TGTGCCAGCAGTCCCAGACAGGGCTACGAGCAGTACTTC. Translation gives CASSPRQGYEQYF. The genes are TRBV27 and TRBJ2-7, with TRBD1 matching over 7 bases. Per the germline V gene, CDR1 is MNHEY and CDR2 is SMNVEV (reference sequence). This CDR3 is 13 amino acids long. Trimming cost V 5 bases and J 3 bases; bases outside gene matches: 4.

This sequence joins TRBV5-1 and TRBJ2-1; a weak D match, TRBD2 (6 bases). This CDR3 comprises 14 residues. The germline V gene has CDR1 SGHRS and CDR2 YFSETQ. Trimming cost V 3 bases and J 6 bases, with 13 bases left between them. This CDR3 reads CASSSVTSSNEQFF. In nucleotides, the CDR3 is TGCGCCAGCAGCTCGGTGACTAGTTCCAATGAGCAGTTCTTC.

V is TRBV9 and J is TRBJ1-1; possible D gene TRBD1, 6 bases. The V gene's germline CDR1 is SGDLS and CDR2 YYNGEE. Trimming shortened V by 4 bases and J by 1 base, and 14 bases separated the two germline ends. This CDR3 is built from 15 residues. The CDR3 nucleotides are TGTGCCAGCAGCCCCAAGGGGGAGGGGAACACTGAAGCTTTCTTT. It yields the protein CASSPKGEGNTEAFF. Together with reference TRBV9 and TRBJ1-1, the CDR3 gives the full variable domain: DSGVTQTPKHLITATGQRVTLRCSPRSGDLSVYWYQQSLDQGLQFLIQYYNGEERAKGNILERFSAQQFPDLHSELNLSSLELGDSALYFCASSPKGEGNTEAFFGQGTRLTVV.

This sequence joins TRBV28 and TRBJ1-5; unclear D gene. CDR1 and CDR2 (germline): MDHEN, SYDVKM. This CDR3 is 16 amino acids long. V lost 1 base, J lost 1 base, and 11 bases lay in between. CDR3 bases: TGTGCCAGCAGTTTATTTGGGCAGATAAGCAATCAGCCCCAGCATTTT. Translated, it gives CASSLFGQISNQPQHF.

This clone was picked up one time. V is TRBV5-4 and J is TRBJ2-3; tentative D call: TRBD1 (6 bases). The ends were cut back, 4 bases at V and 0 bases at J, with 15 bases in the middle. The CDR3 covers 16 residues. Looked up from germline, CDR1 is SGHNT and CDR2 is YYREEE (reference sequence). CDR3 amino acids: CASSLRQDTSTDTQYF. The CDR3 coding sequence is TGTGCCAGCAGCCTGCGACAGGACACTAGCACAGATACGCAGTATTTT.

The chain combines TRBV7-2 with TRBJ2-1; 9 nucleotides align to TRBD2. J lost 5 bases, V lost 7 bases, and 9 bases had no gene match. The CDR3 is 15 residues long. In germline, CDR1 is SGHTA, CDR2 FQGNSA. In DNA form, the CDR3 reads TGTGCCAGCACTAGGACTAGCGTGACGAACAATGAGCAGTTCTTC. Translated: CASTRTSVTNNEQFF. Filled out from reference TRBV7-2 and TRBJ2-1, the complete variable domain reads GAGVSQSPSNKVTEKGKDVELRCDPISGHTALYWYRQSLGQGLEFLIYFQGNSAPDKSGLPSDRFSAERTGGSVSTLTIQRTQQEDSAVYLCASTRTSVTNNEQFFGPGTRLTVL.

This chain links TRBV4-1 with TRBJ1-1, with 9 bases identical to TRBD1. Germline V gene lookup returns CDR1 MGHRA and CDR2 YSYEKL. V lost 1 base, J lost 3 bases, and 9 bases stayed unmatched. There are 17 residues in the CDR3. The CDR3, as DNA: TGCGCCAGCAGCCAAGGAACCGGGACAGGGTGGTACACTGAAGCTTTCTTT. Its protein is CASSQGTGTGWYTEAFF.

The chain links TRBV18 to TRBJ2-7, with 8 bases that match TRBD1. J lost 3 bases, V lost 3 bases, and 13 bases had no gene match. The germline CDR1 and CDR2 sequences are KGHSH and LQKENI. CDR3 length equals 17 residues. The CDR3 nucleotides read TGTGCCAGCTCACCCGGGACAGGACCAAAGTTTAACTACGAGCAGTACTTC. Its protein is CASSPGTGPKFNYEQYF.

The chain links TRBV7-3 to TRBJ2-7, with TRBD1 identical over 12 bases. V trimming: 5 bases; J trimming: 5 bases; junction bases outside the gene matches: 7. The CDR3 covers 15 residues. Germline values: CDR1 SGHTA, CDR2 FQGTGA. The CDR3 protein is CASSEGTGGENEQYF. CDR3 coding DNA: TGTGCCAGCAGCGAGGGGACAGGGGGCGAGAACGAGCAGTACTTC.

The rearrangement links TRBV27 to TRBJ1-1; a weak D match, TRBD1 (6 bases). CDR3 length: 17 amino acids. CDR1 is MNHEY, CDR2 SMNVEV, per germline (reference sequence). V shed 3 bases and J shed 1 base, with 18 bases lying between them. The CDR3 sequence is CASSFLTVGGRNTEAFF. CDR3 in DNA: TGTGCCAGCAGTTTTTTGACAGTGGGGGGGCGGAACACTGAAGCTTTCTTT.

The V gene is TRBV4-2, the J gene TRBJ2-2; 12 bases are a match to TRBD2. The V and J ends lost 0 bases and 7 bases, in that order; junction bases with no gene match: 12. This CDR3 contains 19 residues. CDR1 LGHNA and CDR2 YNFKEQ come from the germline V gene. This CDR3 is CASSQDPVLAGGRGGELFF. The CDR3 nucleotides read TGTGCCAGCAGCCAAGATCCCGTTCTAGCGGGAGGGCGAGGCGGGGAGCTGTTTTTT.

The V call is TRBV18, the J call TRBJ1-4; D is undetermined. This CDR3 contains 13 residues. Germline V lookup: CDR1 KGHSH, CDR2 LQKENI. Between the trimmed V and J ends, which lost 3 bases and 7 bases, there was a span of 9 bases. This CDR3 reads CASSPRPGEKLFF. The CDR3 DNA reads as TGTGCCAGCTCACCTAGGCCGGGTGAAAAACTGTTTTTT.

The rearrangement links TRBV9 to TRBJ2-7; perhaps TRBD1 as D (5 bases). The CDR3 has 15 amino acids. Deletions cut 4 bases from V and 0 bases from J, with 14 bases between. The V gene's germline CDR1 is SGDLS and CDR2 YYNGEE. CDR3 sequence reads: CASSREPGPSYEQYF. CDR3 sequence (DNA): TGTGCCAGCAGCCGAGAGCCAGGGCCCTCCTACGAGCAGTACTTC.

The CDR3 DNA is TGTGCCAGCAGAGACAGGGGCGCCTCCTACGAGCAGTACTTC. As protein: CASRDRGASYEQYF. The chain joins TRBV6-5 to TRBJ2-7; 8 nucleotides agree with TRBD1. The CDR3 has 14 residues. The germline CDR1 and CDR2 sequences are MNHEY and SVGAGI. J gave up 0 bases and V 6 bases, and 4 bases lay outside the gene matches.

The V gene is TRBV19, the J gene TRBJ1-1; D remains unclear. The CDR3 has 12 residues. The germline CDR1 and CDR2 sequences are LNHDA and SQIVND (reference sequence). Trimming left V 3 bases short and J 3 bases short, with 5 bases between. DNA of the CDR3: TGTGCCAGTAGTATGTCATACACTGAAGCTTTCTTT. Amino acids: CASSMSYTEAFF.

The chain has TRBV25-1 and TRBJ1-1; 7 nucleotides align to TRBD1. Germline CDR1 is MGHDK and CDR2 is SYGVNS. V lost 5 bases, J lost 1 base, and 4 bases stayed unmatched. This CDR3 is 14 amino acids long. The DNA of the CDR3 is TGTGCCAGCAGTCCACGGACAGGGAACACTGAAGCTTTCTTT. Protein product: CASSPRTGNTEAFF.

This chain uses TRBV11-2 with TRBJ2-7; the match to TRBD2 covers 9 bases. In germline, CDR1 is SGHAT, CDR2 FQNNGV. CDR3 length: 16 residues. Trimming cost V 1 base and J 0 bases; bases outside gene matches: 4. DNA for the CDR3: TGTGCCAGCAGCTTAGGATCTAGCGGGGCCTCCTACGAGCAGTACTTC. It encodes CASSLGSSGASYEQYF.

The chain employs TRBV18 and TRBJ1-1; 7 bases map to TRBD1. V shed 6 bases and J 5 bases; nucleotides not matched to a gene: 3. Germline CDR1 reads KGHSH; CDR2 reads LQKENI. The CDR3 is made up of 12 amino acids. The CDR3 sequence: CASSAGGTEAFF. The CDR3 nucleotides read TGTGCCAGCTCGGCAGGGGGGACTGAAGCTTTCTTT.